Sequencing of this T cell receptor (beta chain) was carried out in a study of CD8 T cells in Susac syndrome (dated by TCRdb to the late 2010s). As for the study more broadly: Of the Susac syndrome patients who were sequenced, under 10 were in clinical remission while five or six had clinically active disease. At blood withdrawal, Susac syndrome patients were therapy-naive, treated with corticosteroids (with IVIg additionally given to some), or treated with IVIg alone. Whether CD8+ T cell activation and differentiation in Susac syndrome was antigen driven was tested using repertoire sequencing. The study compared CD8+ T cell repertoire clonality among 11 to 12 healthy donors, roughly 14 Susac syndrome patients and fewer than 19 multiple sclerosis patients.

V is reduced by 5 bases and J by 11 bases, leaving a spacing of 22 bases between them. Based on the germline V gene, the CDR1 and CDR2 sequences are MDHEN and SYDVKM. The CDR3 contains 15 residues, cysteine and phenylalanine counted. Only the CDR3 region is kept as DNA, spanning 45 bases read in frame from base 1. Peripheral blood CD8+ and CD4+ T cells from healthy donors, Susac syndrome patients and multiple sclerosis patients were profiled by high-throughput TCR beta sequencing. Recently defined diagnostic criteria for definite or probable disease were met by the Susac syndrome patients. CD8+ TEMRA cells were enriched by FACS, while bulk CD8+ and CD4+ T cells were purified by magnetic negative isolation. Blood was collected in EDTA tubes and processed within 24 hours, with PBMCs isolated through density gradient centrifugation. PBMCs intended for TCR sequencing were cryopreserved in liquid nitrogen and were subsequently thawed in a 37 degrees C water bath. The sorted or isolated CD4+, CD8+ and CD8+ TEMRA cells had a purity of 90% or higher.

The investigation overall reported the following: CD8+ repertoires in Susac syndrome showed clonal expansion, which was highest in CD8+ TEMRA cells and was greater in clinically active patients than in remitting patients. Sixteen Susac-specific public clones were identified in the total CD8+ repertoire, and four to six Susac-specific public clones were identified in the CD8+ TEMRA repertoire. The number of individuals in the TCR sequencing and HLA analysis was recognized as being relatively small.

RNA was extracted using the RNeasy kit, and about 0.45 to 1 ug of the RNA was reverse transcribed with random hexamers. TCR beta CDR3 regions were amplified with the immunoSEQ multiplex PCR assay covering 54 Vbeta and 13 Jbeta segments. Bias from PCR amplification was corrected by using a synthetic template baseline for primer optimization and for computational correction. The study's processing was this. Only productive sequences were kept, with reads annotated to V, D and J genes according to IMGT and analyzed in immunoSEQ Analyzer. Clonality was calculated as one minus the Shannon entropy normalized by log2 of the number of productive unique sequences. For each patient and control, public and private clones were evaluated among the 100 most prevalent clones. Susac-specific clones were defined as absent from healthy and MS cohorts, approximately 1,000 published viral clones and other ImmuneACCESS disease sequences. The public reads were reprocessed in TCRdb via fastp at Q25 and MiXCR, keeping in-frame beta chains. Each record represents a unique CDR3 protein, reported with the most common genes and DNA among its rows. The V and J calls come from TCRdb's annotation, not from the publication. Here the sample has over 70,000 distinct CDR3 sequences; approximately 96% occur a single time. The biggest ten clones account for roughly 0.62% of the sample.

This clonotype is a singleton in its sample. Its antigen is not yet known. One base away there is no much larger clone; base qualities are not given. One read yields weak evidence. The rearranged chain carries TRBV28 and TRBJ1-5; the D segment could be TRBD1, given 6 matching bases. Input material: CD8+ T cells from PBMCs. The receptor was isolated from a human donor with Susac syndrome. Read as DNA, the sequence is TGTGCCAGCAGTGCTACCGGGAACCCGAGGGGGGCCCAGCATTTT. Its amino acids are CASSATGNPRGAQHF.